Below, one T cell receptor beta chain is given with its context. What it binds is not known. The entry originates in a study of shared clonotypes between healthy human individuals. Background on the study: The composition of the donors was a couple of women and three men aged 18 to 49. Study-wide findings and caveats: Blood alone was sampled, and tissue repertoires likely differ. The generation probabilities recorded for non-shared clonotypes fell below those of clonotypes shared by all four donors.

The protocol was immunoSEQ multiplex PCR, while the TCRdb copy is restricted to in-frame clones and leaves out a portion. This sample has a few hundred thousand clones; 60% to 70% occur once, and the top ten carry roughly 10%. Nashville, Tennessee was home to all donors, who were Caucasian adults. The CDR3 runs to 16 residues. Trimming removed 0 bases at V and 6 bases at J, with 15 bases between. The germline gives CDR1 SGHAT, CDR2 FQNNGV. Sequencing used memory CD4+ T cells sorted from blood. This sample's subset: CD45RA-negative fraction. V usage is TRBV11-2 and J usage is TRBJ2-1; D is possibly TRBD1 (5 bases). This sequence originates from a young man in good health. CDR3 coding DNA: TGTGCCAGCAGCTTAGATGTGGGGCGGTATTCCAATGAGCAGTTCTTC. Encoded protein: CASSLDVGRYSNEQFF.